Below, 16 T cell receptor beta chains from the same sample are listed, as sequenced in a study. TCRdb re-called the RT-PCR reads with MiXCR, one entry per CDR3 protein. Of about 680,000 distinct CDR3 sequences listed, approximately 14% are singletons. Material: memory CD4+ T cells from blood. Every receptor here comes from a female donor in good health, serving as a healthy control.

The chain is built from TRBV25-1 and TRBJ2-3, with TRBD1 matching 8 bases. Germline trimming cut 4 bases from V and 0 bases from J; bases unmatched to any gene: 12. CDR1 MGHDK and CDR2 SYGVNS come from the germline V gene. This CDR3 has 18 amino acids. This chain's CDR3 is CASSASLTGQVSTDTQYF. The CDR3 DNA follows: TGTGCCAGCAGTGCCAGCCTGACGGGACAGGTTAGCACAGATACGCAGTATTTT.

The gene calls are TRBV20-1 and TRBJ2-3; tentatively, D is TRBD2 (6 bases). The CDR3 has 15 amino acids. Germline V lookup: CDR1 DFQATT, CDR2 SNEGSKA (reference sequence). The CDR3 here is CSAHLPGTYTDTQYF. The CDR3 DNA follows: TGCAGCGCCCACCTCCCCGGGACTTACACAGATACGCAGTATTTT.

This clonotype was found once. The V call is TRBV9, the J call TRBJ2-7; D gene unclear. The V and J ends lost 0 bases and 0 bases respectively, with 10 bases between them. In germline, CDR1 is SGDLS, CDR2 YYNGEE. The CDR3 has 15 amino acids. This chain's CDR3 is CASSVAPEASYEQYF. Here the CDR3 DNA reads TGTGCCAGCAGCGTAGCCCCAGAGGCCTCCTACGAGCAGTACTTC.

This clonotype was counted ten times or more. As DNA, the CDR3 is TGTGCCAGCGGGGACTTCCAGTTCTTC. This encodes CASGDFQFF. The chain couples TRBV7-2 to TRBJ2-1; D is possibly TRBD2 (6 bases). V shed 8 bases and J shed 13 bases, with 9 bases lying between them. The CDR3 has 9 amino acids. In germline, CDR1 is SGHTA, CDR2 FQGNSA.

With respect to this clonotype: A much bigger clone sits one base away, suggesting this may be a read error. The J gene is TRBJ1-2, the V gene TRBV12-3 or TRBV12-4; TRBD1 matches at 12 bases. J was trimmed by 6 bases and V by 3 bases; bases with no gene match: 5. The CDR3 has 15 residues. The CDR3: CASSFPGQGANGYTF. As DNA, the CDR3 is TGTGCCAGCAGTTTCCCGGGACAGGGGGCGAATGGCTACACCTTC.

Written as DNA, the CDR3 is TGTGCCAGCAGCCTTGGACAGGGACCAGTCCCCGCTTTCTTT. It codes for CASSLGQGPVPAFF. The chain is built from TRBV14 and TRBJ1-1; 8 bases are a match to TRBD1. The CDR3 is made up of 14 amino acids. The V and J ends lost 4 bases and 11 bases, in that order; junction bases with no gene match: 12. Germline CDR1 SGHDN, CDR2 FVKESK.

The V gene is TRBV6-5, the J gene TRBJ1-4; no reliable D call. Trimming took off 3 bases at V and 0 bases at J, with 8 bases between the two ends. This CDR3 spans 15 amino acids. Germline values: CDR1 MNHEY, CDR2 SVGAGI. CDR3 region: CASSYTGTTNEKLFF. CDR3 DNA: TGTGCCAGCAGTTATACCGGGACAACTAATGAAAAACTGTTTTTT.

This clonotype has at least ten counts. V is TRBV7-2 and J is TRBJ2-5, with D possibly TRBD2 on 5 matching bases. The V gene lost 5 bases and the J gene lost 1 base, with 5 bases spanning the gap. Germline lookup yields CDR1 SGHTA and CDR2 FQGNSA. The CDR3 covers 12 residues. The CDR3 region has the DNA TGTGCCAGCAGCGCGGGCCAAGAGACCCAGTACTTC. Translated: CASSAGQETQYF.

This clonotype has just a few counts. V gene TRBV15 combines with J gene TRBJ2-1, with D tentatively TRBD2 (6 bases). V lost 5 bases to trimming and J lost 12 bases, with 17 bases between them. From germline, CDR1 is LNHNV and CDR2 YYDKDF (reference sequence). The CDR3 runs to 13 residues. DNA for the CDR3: TGTGCCACCAGCTTACGCTCCGGGGGACCGCAGTTCTTC. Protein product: CATSLRSGGPQFF.

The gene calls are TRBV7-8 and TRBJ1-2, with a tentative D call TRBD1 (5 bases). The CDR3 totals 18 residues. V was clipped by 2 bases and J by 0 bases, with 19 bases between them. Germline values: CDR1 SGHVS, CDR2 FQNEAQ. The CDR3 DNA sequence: TGTGCCAGCAGCTTAAAGCAGGGAGACGGTATTTCTAACTATGGCTACACCTTC. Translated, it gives CASSLKQGDGISNYGYTF.

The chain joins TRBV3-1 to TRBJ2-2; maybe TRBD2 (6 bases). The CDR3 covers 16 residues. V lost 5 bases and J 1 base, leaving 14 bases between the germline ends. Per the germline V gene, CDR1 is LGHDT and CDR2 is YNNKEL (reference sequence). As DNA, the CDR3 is TGTGCCAGCAGCAGATTGGCTAGCGTGAACACCGGGGAGCTGTTTTTT. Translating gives CASSRLASVNTGELFF.

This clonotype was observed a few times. CDR3 loop: CASSQVDSTDTQYF. CDR3 sequence (DNA): TGTGCCAGCAGCCAAGTGGATAGCACAGATACGCAGTATTTT. V usage is TRBV4-2 and J usage is TRBJ2-3; D call uncertain. Germline assignment: CDR1 LGHNA and CDR2 YNFKEQ. Deletions cut 1 base from V and 0 bases from J, with 5 bases between. The CDR3 has 14 amino acids.

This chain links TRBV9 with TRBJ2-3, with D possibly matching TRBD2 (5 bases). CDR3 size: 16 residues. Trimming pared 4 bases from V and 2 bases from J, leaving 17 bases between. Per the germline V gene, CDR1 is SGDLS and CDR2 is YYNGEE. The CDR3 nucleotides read TGTGCCAGCAGCTCCCGAGGGTCTTGGAACACAGATACGCAGTATTTT. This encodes CASSSRGSWNTDTQYF.

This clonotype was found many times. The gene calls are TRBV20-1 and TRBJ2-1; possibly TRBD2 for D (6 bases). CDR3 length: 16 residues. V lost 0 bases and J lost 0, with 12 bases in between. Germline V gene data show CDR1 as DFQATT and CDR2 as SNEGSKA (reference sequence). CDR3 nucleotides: TGCAGTGCTAGAGATCCGGGAGTAAGCTCCTACAATGAGCAGTTCTTC. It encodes CSARDPGVSSYNEQFF.

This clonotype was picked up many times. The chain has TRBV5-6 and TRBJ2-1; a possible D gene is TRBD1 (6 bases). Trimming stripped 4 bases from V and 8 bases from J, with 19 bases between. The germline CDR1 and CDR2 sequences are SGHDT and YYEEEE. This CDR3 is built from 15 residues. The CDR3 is CASSPDRLPGDEQFF. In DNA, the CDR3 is TGTGCCAGCAGCCCAGACAGGCTACCCGGGGATGAGCAGTTCTTC.

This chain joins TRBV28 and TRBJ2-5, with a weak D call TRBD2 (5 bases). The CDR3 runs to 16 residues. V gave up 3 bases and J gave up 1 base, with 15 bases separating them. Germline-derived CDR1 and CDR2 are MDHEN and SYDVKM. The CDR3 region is CASSFIKTNPQETQYF. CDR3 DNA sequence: TGTGCCAGCAGTTTTATAAAGACTAATCCCCAAGAGACCCAGTACTTC.